This TCR beta chain was identified during a study of blood T cells in healthy people across ages (dated by TCRdb to between 2015 and 2016). About the full investigation: In model experiments, template switching captured about one uniquely barcoded TCR beta cDNA molecule for every two T cells. Using the same blood draw, the study looked at two additional independent replicas of 1 million unique cDNA reads for two donors, one aged 18 to 30 and the other aged 80 or older. To avoid experimental bias, donors of different ages were randomly spread across the sequencing lanes. Using deep sequencing normalized with unique cDNA molecular identifiers, the study measured how TCR beta repertoire diversity changes with age. Donors were grouped into four age groups: young (average 16 years), middle-aged (roughly 40), aged (roughly 67) and long-lived (around 80).

What the work shows at the level of the full study, not this receptor alone: Observed TCR beta diversity per million T cells fell roughly linearly with age, and a significant reduction was already apparent by age roughly 41. Bulk unsorted PBMC profiling prevented conclusive comparison of naive and antigen-experienced compartments. Compared with the aged group, the long-lived group had more naive CD4+ T cells, fewer expanded clones and increased TCR diversity, suggesting age selection. There was a strong correlation between observed TCR beta diversity and the percentage of naive T cells measured by flow cytometry. Donor CMV infection status was unknown, potentially confounding age-related changes in expanded clonotypes. Estimates of total diversity based on one million sequenced T cells were considered lower bounds and underestimates.

Note on this clonotype: This clone's antigen is unknown. Per-nucleotide qualities are absent, and no much larger clonotype sits a single base away.

Trimming at the junction amounts to 6 bases on V and 4 bases on J, and the germline ends lie 6 bases apart. Via the germline V gene, CDR1 is SNHLY and CDR2 FYNNEI. The CDR3 has 11 amino acids, counting the end cysteine and phenylalanine. Solely the CDR3 DNA is kept, with 33 bases framed from the first base. The donors were around 39 Caucasian individuals from Russia, aged roughly 6 to 100 years, who were systemically healthy. Each donor gave around 9 milliliters of peripheral blood, collected into EDTA-treated Vacutainer tubes. Ficoll-Paque density-gradient centrifugation was used to isolate PBMCs, with at least 6 million per sample. Trizol reagent was used to extract total RNA from PBMCs, with at least 5.5 micrograms per sample. Naive CD45RAhigh/CD27high T cell percentages were measured by flow cytometry on a PBMC aliquot from every donor. Library preparation was by 5' RACE. For sequencing, an Illumina HiSeq 2500 was employed. A second PCR of about 6 to 11 cycles was run with a J-beta primer mix and a sample-barcoded 5' primer. Each TCR beta cDNA molecule received a unique molecular identifier from a template-switch 5' adaptor carrying 12 random nucleotides. At least 2.5 million CDR3-containing paired-end reads were obtained from each sample. First-strand cDNA was synthesized from all RNA with the Mint cDNA synthesis kit, primed by a TRBC-specific oligonucleotide. Following uracil-DNA glycosylase treatment, all cDNA underwent a first 18-cycle PCR with the universal primers M1SS and BC2_uni_R. Per the source publication's procedure: Normalization of each sample was performed by random selection of 1 million high-quality reads, each carrying a distinct molecular identifier. Reads with shared molecular identifiers were discarded instead of being binned into consensus sequences. MiTCR, with a Q25 quality threshold and the strictest error-elimination algorithm, was used for CDR3 identification, clonotype clustering and error correction. A nonparametric unseen species model using Euler transformation provided a lower-bound estimate of total TCR beta diversity. Using fastp trimming at Q25 and MiXCR clonotype assembly, TCRdb reanalyzed the public sequencing data and kept in-frame beta chains. Records with the same CDR3 protein are collapsed into one entry carrying the most frequent genes and DNA. For this entry, the V and J calls and clone size follow TCRdb and not the study's own pipeline. This sample is represented by 850,000 to 950,000 distinct CDR3 sequences; more than 25% of them were singletons. The ten top clones hold roughly a sixth of the sample.

The sequence was obtained from an elderly woman in good health. Sequenced sample: blood. The sequence is built from TRBV2 and TRBJ1-1; no D gene call is confident. The CDR3 protein sequence reads: CASSESTEAFF. The base sequence is TGTGCCAGCAGCGAGAGCACTGAAGCTTTCTTT.